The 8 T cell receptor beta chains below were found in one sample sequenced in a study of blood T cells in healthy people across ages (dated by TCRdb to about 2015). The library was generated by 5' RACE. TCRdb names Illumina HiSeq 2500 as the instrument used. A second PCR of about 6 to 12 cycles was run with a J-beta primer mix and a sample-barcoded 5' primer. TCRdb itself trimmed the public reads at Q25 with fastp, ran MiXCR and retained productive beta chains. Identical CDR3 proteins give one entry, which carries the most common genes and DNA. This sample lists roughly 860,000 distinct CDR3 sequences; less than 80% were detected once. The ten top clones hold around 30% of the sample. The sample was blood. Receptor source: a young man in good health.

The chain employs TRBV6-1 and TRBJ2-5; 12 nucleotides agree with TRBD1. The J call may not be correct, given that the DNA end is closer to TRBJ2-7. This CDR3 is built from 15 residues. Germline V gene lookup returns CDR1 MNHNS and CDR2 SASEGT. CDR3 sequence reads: CASSAGTGGLYEQYF. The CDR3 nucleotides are TGTGCCAGCAGTGCAGGGACAGGGGGCTTATACGAGCAGTACTTC.

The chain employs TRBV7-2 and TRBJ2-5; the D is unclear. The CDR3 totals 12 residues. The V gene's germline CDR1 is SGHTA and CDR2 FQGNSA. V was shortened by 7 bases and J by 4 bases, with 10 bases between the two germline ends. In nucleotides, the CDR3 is TGTGCCAGCACCAATTACAGAGAGACCCAGTACTTC. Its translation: CASTNYRETQYF.

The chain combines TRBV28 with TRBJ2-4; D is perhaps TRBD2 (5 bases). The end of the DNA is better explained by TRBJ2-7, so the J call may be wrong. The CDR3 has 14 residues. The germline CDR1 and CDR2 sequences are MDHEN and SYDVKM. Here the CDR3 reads CASSPYDGVYEQYF. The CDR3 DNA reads TGTGCCAGCAGTCCCTATGACGGGGTTTACGAGCAGTACTTC.

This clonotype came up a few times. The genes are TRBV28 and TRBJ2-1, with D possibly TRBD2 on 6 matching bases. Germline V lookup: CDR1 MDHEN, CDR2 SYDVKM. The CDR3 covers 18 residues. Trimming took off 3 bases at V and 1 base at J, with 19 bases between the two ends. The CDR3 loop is CASSFGGTGEMSYNEQFF. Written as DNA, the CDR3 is TGTGCCAGCAGTTTTGGGGGGACCGGGGAAATGTCCTACAATGAGCAGTTCTTC. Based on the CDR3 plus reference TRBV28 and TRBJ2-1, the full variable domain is DVKVTQSSRYLVKRTGEKVFLECVQDMDHENMFWYRQDPGLGLRLIYFSYDVKMKEKGDIPEGYSVSREKKERFSLILESASTNQTSMYLCASSFGGTGEMSYNEQFFGPGTRLTVL.

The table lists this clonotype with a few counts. In DNA form, the CDR3 reads TGTGCCAGCAGCTTAAATTGGGCCGCCAACGATGGCTACACCTTC. It is translated as CASSLNWAANDGYTF. This sequence joins TRBV7-2 and TRBJ1-2; D remains ambiguous. CDR3 size: 15 residues. V lost 2 bases and J lost 6, with 16 bases in between. Germline lookup yields CDR1 SGHTA and CDR2 FQGNSA. Full variable domain (remainder filled in from reference TRBV7-2 and TRBJ1-2): GAGVSQSPSNKVTEKGKDVELRCDPISGHTALYWYRQSLGQGLEFLIYFQGNSAPDKSGLPSDRFSAERTGGSVSTLTIQRTQQEDSAVYLCASSLNWAANDGYTFGSGTRLTVV.

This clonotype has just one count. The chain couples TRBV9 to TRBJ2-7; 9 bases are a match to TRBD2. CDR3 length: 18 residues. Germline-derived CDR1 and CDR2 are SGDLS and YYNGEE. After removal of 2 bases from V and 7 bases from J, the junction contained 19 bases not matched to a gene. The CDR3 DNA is TGTGCCAGCAGCGTTGGGACGGCGGGGGGGCCAGAAGCAAGTGAGCAGTACTTC. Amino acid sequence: CASSVGTAGGPEASEQYF.

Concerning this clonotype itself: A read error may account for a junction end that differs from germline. CDR3 protein: CASSLRGTGEQYF. The CDR3 bases are TGTGCCAGTAGTTTACGGGGCACCGGCGAGCAGTACTTC. This chain joins TRBV12-3 or TRBV12-4 and TRBJ2-7, with D perhaps TRBD1 or TRBD2 (5 bases each). The CDR3 has 13 amino acids.

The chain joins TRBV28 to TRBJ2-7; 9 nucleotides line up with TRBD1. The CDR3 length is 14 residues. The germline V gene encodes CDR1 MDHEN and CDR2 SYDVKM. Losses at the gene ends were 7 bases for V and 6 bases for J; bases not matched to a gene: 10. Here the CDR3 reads CASTILDRGGEQYF. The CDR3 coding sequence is TGTGCCAGCACCATACTGGACAGGGGAGGCGAGCAGTACTTC.